This is a list of T cell receptor beta chains from one sample in a study of sequential checkpoint blockade in melanoma. Produced via immunoSEQ multiplex PCR; TCRdb's table is partial and in-frame only. The sample includes about 6,100 clones, roughly three fifths of them seen just once. The sample was CD8+ T cells sorted from blood (inferred from file names), taken from a patient given nivolumab and ipilimumab in sequence. The source of these receptors is a human donor with melanoma. CDR3s include the opening cysteine and the closing phenylalanine or tryptophan. The size field is filled for only some rows; it gives once, few, many or a size class.

V gene: TRBV6-5; J gene: TRBJ2-2; clone size: .; CDR3 protein: CASRQEPNTGELFF
V gene: TRBV30; J gene: TRBJ2-2; clone size: .; CDR3 protein: CAWDRQENTGELFF
V gene: TRBV4-1; J gene: TRBJ2-3; clone size: .; CDR3 protein: CASSQDLAGTSTDTQYF
V gene: TRBV10-3; J gene: TRBJ1-5; clone size: .; CDR3 protein: CAISGQGPEGNQPQHF
V gene: TRBV4-1; J gene: TRBJ1-2; clone size: .; CDR3 protein: CASSQVDTNYGYTF
V gene: TRBV5-4; J gene: TRBJ2-7; clone size: once; CDR3 protein: CASSSGTSGTDSYEQYF
V gene: TRBV27; J gene: TRBJ2-3; clone size: .; CDR3 protein: CASSLTSGADTQYF
V gene: TRBV7-9; J gene: TRBJ1-1; clone size: .; CDR3 protein: CASSPSTSPGGTEAFF
V gene: TRBV14; J gene: TRBJ2-7; clone size: .; CDR3 protein: CASSQEAGMIYEQYF
V gene: TRBV29-1; J gene: TRBJ1-1; clone size: .; CDR3 protein: CSVGIHSGVTEAFF
V gene: TRBV5-8; J gene: TRBJ2-2; clone size: few; CDR3 protein: CASSLGGGSRGELFF
V gene: TRBV2; J gene: .; clone size: .; CDR3 protein: CASSEGDYEQYF
V gene: TRBV5-1; J gene: TRBJ1-4; clone size: .; CDR3 protein: CASSLGDSLGEKLFF
V gene: TRBV10-3; J gene: TRBJ2-5; clone size: .; CDR3 protein: CAISESVGGVETQYF
V gene: TRBV7-9; J gene: TRBJ2-5; clone size: .; CDR3 protein: CASSPRLAPETQYF
V gene: TRBV7-9; J gene: TRBJ2-5; clone size: .; CDR3 protein: CASSLEAVRETQYF
V gene: TRBV19; J gene: TRBJ1-1; clone size: medium-sized; CDR3 protein: CASKEALNTEAFF
V gene: TRBV6-1; J gene: TRBJ1-3; clone size: .; CDR3 protein: CASSEWQGAVNSGNTIYF
V gene: TRBV2; J gene: .; clone size: .; CDR3 protein: CASSTGNYEQYF
V gene: TRBV27; J gene: TRBJ2-5; clone size: .; CDR3 protein: CASSLGGARETQYF
V gene: TRBV21-1; J gene: TRBJ1-6; clone size: few; CDR3 protein: CASSKAPLSTGFNSPLHF
V gene: TRBV2; J gene: TRBJ1-6; clone size: .; CDR3 protein: CASRSTPTGQPYSPLHF
V gene: TRBV6-1; J gene: TRBJ2-7; clone size: .; CDR3 protein: CASSSTVYEQYF
V gene: TRBV5-1; J gene: TRBJ1-5; clone size: .; CDR3 protein: CASSDGGGQPQHF
V gene: TRBV6-7; J gene: TRBJ1-4; clone size: .; CDR3 protein: CASSYSRTTGNEKLFF
V gene: TRBV7-6; J gene: TRBJ1-1; clone size: few; CDR3 protein: CASSKTENTEAFF
V gene: TRBV29-1; J gene: TRBJ1-1; clone size: .; CDR3 protein: CSVEQSFRDTEAFF
V gene: TRBV7-2; J gene: TRBJ2-1; clone size: .; CDR3 protein: CASSPGGNEQFF
V gene: TRBV21-1; J gene: TRBJ2-7; clone size: few; CDR3 protein: CASSTGHRITYEQYF
V gene: TRBV27; J gene: .; clone size: few; CDR3 protein: CASSLSNPDRGLEQYF
V gene: TRBV27; J gene: TRBJ2-3; clone size: few; CDR3 protein: CASSRVFGTDTQYF
V gene: TRBV4-3; J gene: TRBJ2-5; clone size: .; CDR3 protein: CASSQDSRGGQETQYF
V gene: TRBV19; J gene: TRBJ1-2; clone size: .; CDR3 protein: CASSIRSGFGKGYTF
V gene: TRBV2; J gene: TRBJ2-2; clone size: .; CDR3 protein: CASSVPSGIPGELFF
V gene: TRBV19; J gene: TRBJ2-1; clone size: .; CDR3 protein: CASSTGTGYNEQFF
V gene: TRBV19; J gene: TRBJ2-2; clone size: .; CDR3 protein: CASSILTSGRTGELFF
V gene: TRBV7-6; J gene: TRBJ2-7; clone size: few; CDR3 protein: CASSPYQGEVYEQYF
V gene: TRBV6-9; J gene: TRBJ1-2; clone size: .; CDR3 protein: CASSTTGSSPYGYTF
V gene: TRBV5-1; J gene: TRBJ2-7; clone size: .; CDR3 protein: CASSQDPGQGSYEQYF
V gene: TRBV30; J gene: TRBJ1-6; clone size: .; CDR3 protein: CAWSRDIRSPLHF
V gene: TRBV5-4; J gene: TRBJ2-5; clone size: .; CDR3 protein: CASSPGTGGEETQYF
V gene: TRBV11-3; J gene: TRBJ1-4; clone size: .; CDR3 protein: CASRARQGSNEKLFF
V gene: TRBV27; J gene: TRBJ2-3; clone size: .; CDR3 protein: CASSLWGTDTQYF
V gene: TRBV10-1; J gene: TRBJ2-7; clone size: .; CDR3 protein: CASSAGHRRTYEQYF
V gene: TRBV27; J gene: TRBJ2-7; clone size: .; CDR3 protein: CASGLANTYEQYF
V gene: TRBV2; J gene: TRBJ2-7; clone size: .; CDR3 protein: CASAISGTSGNKYYEQYF
V gene: TRBV6-5; J gene: TRBJ1-1; clone size: few; CDR3 protein: CASRVGGNTEAFF
V gene: TRBV19; J gene: TRBJ2-5; clone size: once; CDR3 protein: CASSTGQGFMETQYF
V gene: TRBV2; J gene: TRBJ1-1; clone size: .; CDR3 protein: CASKPGPREAFF
V gene: TRBV5-5; J gene: TRBJ2-3; clone size: .; CDR3 protein: CASSSGRARVGVLSTDTQYF
V gene: TRBV13; J gene: TRBJ2-7; clone size: once; CDR3 protein: CASSSGQGGYEQYF
V gene: TRBV7-9; J gene: TRBJ2-5; clone size: .; CDR3 protein: CASSLPGLAEETQYF
V gene: TRBV4-2; J gene: TRBJ1-6; clone size: .; CDR3 protein: CASSQDFDRDYNSPLHF
V gene: TRBV9; J gene: TRBJ2-2; clone size: .; CDR3 protein: CASSVGGPKTGELFF